A selection of T cell receptor beta chains follows, all from one sample in a study of blood T cell repertoires in COVID-19. Sequencing used immunoSEQ multiplex PCR; TCRdb keeps in-frame clones, though not all of them. The sample has 40,000 to 50,000 clones; 80% to 90% are singletons. Sequencing was done on a sample of peripheral blood. These TCRs come from a human donor in a cohort sampled during active COVID-19. The CDR3 runs from the conserved cysteine through the conserved F or W. The D gene is left open where the match is weak.

j_gene: TRBJ2-2
v_gene: TRBV5-4
d_gene: TRBD2
CDR3nt: TGTGCCAGCAGATATAGCGGGAGTGTCGGGGAGCTGTTTTTT
CDR3aa: CASRYSGSVGELFF

j_gene: TRBJ2-3
v_gene: TRBV6-2/TRBV6-3
d_gene: TRBD2
CDR3nt: TGTGCCAGCAGCCCTCCCCTACTAGCGGGGGGGCGGGATACGCAGTATTTT
CDR3aa: CASSPPLLAGGRDTQYF

j_gene: TRBJ1-2
v_gene: TRBV20-1
d_gene: .
CDR3nt: TGCAGTGCTAGTTCCGGGACACAATCCCTCTATGGCTACACCTTC
CDR3aa: CSASSGTQSLYGYTF

j_gene: TRBJ1-2
v_gene: TRBV19
d_gene: .
CDR3nt: TGTGCCAGTACTACTACAGGCGATGGCTACACCTTC
CDR3aa: CASTTTGDGYTF

j_gene: TRBJ2-5
v_gene: TRBV7-8
d_gene: .
CDR3nt: TGTGCCAGCAGCATCAACAGGGAAGAGACCCAGTACTTC
CDR3aa: CASSINREETQYF

j_gene: TRBJ1-3
v_gene: TRBV9
d_gene: TRBD1
CDR3nt: TGTGCCAGCAGCGACGGACAGGGGGTGTTTGGAAACACCATATATTTT
CDR3aa: CASSDGQGVFGNTIYF

j_gene: TRBJ2-1
v_gene: TRBV18
d_gene: .
CDR3nt: TGTGCCAGCTCGTCCCCTGGGGGGTTATTCAATGAGCAGTTCTTC
CDR3aa: CASSSPGGLFNEQFF

j_gene: TRBJ2-7
v_gene: TRBV18
d_gene: TRBD2
CDR3nt: TGTGCCAGCTCACCCGAGCTAGGTTCTAGCGGGATTTCCTACGAGCAGTACTTC
CDR3aa: CASSPELGSSGISYEQYF

j_gene: TRBJ2-3
v_gene: TRBV9
d_gene: .
CDR3nt: TGTGCCAGCAGCGTAGAACCAGGTACGCAGTATTTT
CDR3aa: CASSVEPGTQYF

j_gene: TRBJ2-7
v_gene: TRBV6-5
d_gene: .
CDR3nt: TGTGCCAGCAGTTATTACCGGGGTTACGAGCAGTACTTC
CDR3aa: CASSYYRGYEQYF

j_gene: TRBJ2-7
v_gene: TRBV4-1
d_gene: .
CDR3nt: TGCGCCAGCAGCCAAGGCCCTTTGTGGCAGTCAGGGTACGAGCAGTACTTC
CDR3aa: CASSQGPLWQSGYEQYF